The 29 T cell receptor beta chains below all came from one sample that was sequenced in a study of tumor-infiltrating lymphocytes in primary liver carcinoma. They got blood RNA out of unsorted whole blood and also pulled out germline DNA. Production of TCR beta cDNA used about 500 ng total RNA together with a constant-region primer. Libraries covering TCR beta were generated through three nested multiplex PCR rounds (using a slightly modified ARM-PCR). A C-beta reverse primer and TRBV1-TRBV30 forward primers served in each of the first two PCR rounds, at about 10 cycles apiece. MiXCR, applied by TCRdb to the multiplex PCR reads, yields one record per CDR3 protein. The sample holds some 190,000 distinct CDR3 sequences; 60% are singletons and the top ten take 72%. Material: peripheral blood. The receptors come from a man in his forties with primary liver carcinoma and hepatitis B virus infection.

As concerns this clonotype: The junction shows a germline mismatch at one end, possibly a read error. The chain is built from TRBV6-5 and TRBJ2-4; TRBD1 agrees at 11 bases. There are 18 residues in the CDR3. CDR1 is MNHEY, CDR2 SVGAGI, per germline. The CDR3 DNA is TGTGCCAACAGTTCCTACGGGACAGGGGGTTGGGCCAAAAACATTCAGTACTTC. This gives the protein CANSSYGTGGWAKNIQYF.

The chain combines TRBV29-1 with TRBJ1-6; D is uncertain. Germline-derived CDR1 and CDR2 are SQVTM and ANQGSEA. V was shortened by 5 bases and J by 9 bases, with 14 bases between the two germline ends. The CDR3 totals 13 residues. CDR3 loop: CSVQTEAGSPLHF. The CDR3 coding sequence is TGCAGCGTTCAAACAGAGGCCGGTTCACCCCTCCACTTT.

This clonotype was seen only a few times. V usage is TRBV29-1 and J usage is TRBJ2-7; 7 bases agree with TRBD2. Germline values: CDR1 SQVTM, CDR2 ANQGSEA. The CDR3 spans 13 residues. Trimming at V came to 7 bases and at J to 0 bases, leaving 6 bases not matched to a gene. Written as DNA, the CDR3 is TGCAGCGCCCTAGCGGAAATCTCCTACGAGCAGTACTTC. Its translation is CSALAEISYEQYF.

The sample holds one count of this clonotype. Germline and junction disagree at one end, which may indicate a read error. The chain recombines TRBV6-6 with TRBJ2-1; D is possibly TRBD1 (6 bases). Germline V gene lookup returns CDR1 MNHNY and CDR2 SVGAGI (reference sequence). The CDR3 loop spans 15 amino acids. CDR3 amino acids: CASSCVAGANNERFF. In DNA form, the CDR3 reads TGTGCCAGCAGTTGTGTGGCAGGGGCGAACAATGAGCGGTTCTTC.

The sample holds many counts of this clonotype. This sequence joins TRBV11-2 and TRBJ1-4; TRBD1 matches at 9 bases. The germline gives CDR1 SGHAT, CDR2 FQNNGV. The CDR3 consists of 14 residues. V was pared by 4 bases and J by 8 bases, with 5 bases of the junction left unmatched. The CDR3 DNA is TGTGCCAGCAGCTCCGGGACAGGGATCGAAAAACTGTTTTTT. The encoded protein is CASSSGTGIEKLFF.

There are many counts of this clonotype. The CDR3 spells CASRKQEGHNEQFF. CDR3 nucleotides: TGTGCCAGCAGAAAACAGGAGGGGCACAATGAGCAGTTCTTC. The chain employs TRBV11-1 and TRBJ2-1, with TRBD2 as a possible D gene (6 bases). V was cut by 6 bases and J by 5 bases, with 14 bases left in between. The CDR3 runs to 14 residues. The germline V gene encodes CDR1 SGHAT and CDR2 FQDESV (reference sequence).

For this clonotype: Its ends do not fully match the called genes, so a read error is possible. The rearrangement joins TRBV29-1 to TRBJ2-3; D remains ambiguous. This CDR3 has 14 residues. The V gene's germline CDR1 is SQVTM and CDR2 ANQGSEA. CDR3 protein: CSVPKGWSTDTQYF. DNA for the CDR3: TGCAGCGTGCCAAAGGGATGGTCCACAGATACGCAATATTTT.

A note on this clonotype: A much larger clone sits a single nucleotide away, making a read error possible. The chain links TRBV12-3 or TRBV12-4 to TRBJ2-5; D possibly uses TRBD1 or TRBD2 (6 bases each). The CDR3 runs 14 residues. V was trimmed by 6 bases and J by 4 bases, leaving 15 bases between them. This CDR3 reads CASREGGGLETQYF. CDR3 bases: TGTGCCAGCAGGGAAGGGGGAGGATTAGAGACCCAGTACTTC.

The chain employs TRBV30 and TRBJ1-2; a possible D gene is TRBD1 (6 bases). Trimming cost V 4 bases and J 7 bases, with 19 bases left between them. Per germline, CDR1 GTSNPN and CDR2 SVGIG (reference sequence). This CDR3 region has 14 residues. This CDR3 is CAWTVLEGVFGYTF. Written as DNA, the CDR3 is TGTGCCTGGACTGTACTAGAGGGGGTTTTTGGCTACACCTTC. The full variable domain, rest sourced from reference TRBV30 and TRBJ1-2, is SQTIHQWPATLVQPVGSPLSLECTVEGTSNPNLYWYRQAAGRGLQLLFYSVGIGQISSEVPQNLSASRPQDRQFILSSKKLLLSDSGFYLCAWTVLEGVFGYTFGSGTRLTVV.

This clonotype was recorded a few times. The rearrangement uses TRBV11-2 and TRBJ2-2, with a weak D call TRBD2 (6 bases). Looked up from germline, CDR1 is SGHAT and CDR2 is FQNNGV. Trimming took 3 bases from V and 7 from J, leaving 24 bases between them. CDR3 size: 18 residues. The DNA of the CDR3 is TGTGCCAGCAGCTTGATCCTACCAACTGGCGGGAAGGGCGGGGAGCTGTTTTTT. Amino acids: CASSLILPTGGKGGELFF.

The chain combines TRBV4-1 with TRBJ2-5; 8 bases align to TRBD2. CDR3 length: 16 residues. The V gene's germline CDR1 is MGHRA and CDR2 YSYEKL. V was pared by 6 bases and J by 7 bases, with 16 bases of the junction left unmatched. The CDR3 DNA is TGCGCCAGCAGGATCGGGACTAGTGGGGGCGTAGGGACCCAGTACTTC. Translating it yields CASRIGTSGGVGTQYF.

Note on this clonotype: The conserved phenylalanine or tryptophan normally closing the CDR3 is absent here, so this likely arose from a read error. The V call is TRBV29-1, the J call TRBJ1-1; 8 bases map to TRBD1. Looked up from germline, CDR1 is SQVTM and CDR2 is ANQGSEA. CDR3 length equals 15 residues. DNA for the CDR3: TGCAGTGTTGACCACCCTTTGGTACGACAGGGGAGAGCTTTCGTT. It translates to CSVDHPLVRQGRAFV.

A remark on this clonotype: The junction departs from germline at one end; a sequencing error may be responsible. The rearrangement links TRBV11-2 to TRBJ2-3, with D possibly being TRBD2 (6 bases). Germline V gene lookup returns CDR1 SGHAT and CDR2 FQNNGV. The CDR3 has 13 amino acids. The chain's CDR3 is CATRKASADTQCF. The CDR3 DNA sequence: TGTGCCACCCGCAAAGCTAGCGCAGATACGCAGTGTTTT.

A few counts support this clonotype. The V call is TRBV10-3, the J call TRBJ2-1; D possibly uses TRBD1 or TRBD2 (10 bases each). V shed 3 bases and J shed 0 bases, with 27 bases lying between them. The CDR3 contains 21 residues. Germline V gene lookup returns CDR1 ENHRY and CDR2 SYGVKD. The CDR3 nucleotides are TGTGCCATCAGTGACCTCCCGGGACAGGGGTCTAGCGGGAGCTCCTACAATGAGCAGTTCTTC. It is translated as CAISDLPGQGSSGSSYNEQFF.

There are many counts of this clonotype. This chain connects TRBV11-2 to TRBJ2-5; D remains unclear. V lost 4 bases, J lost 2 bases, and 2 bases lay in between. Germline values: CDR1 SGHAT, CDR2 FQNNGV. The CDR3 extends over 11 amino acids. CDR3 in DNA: TGTGCCAGCAGCTCTCAAGAGACCCAGTACTTC. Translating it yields CASSSQETQYF.

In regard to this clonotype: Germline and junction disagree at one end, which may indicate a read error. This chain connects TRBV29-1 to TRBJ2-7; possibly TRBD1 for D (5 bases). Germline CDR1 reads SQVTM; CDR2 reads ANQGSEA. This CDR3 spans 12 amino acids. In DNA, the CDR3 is TGCAGCGTTATGCAGGGAACCTACAAGCAGTACTTC. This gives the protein CSVMQGTYKQYF.

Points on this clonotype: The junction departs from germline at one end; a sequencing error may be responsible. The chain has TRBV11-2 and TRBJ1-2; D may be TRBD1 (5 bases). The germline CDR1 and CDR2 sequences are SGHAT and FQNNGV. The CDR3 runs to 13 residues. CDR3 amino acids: CASSFREGYVYIF. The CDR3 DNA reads TGTGCCAGCAGCTTCAGGGAAGGCTATGTCTACATCTTC.

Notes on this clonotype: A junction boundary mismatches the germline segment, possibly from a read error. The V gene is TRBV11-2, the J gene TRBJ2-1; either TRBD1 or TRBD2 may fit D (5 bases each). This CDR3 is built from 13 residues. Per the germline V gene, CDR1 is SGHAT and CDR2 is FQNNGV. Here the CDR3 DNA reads TGTGCCAGCAGCTTATTTCTTATGGGGGAGCATTTCTTC. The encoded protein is CASSLFLMGEHFF. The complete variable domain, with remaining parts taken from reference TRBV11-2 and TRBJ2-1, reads EAGVAQSPRYKIIEKRQSVAFWCNPISGHATLYWYQQILGQGPKLLIQFQNNGVVDDSQLPKDRFSAERLKGVDSTLKIQPAKLEDSAVYLCASSLFLMGEHFFGPGTRLTVL.

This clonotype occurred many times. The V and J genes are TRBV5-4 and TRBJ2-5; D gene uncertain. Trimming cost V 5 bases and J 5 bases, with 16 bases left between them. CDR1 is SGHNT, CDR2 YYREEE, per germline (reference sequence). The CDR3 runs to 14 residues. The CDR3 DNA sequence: TGTGCCAGCAGGCTTTCTGATGCGGAGGAGACCCAGTACTTC. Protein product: CASRLSDAEETQYF.

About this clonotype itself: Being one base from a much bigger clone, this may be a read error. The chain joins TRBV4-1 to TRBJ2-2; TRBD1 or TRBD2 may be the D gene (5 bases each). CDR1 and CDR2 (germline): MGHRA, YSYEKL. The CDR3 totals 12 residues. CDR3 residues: CASSLITGDLFF. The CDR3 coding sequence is TGCGCCAGCAGCCTGATCACCGGGGACCTGTTTTTT.

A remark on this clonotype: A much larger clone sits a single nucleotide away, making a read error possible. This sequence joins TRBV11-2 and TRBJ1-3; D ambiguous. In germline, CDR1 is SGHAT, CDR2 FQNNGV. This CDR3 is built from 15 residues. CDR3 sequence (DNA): TGTGTCAGCAGCTTAGACGGATTCTCTGGAAACACCATATATTTT. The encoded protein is CVSSLDGFSGNTIYF.

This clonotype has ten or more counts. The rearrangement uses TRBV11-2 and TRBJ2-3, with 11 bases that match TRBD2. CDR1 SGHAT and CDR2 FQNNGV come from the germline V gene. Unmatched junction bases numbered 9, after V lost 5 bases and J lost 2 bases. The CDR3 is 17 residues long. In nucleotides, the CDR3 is TGTGCCAGCAGCACCCACGGACTAGCGGGTAACACAGATACGCAGTATTTT. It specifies CASSTHGLAGNTDTQYF.

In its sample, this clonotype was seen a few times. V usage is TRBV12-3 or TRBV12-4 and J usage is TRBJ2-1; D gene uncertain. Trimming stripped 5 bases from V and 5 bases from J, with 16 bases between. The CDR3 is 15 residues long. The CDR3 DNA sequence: TGTGCCAGCAGTCCGAGAGGCCCGGGTGACAATGAGCAGTTCTTC. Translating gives CASSPRGPGDNEQFF.

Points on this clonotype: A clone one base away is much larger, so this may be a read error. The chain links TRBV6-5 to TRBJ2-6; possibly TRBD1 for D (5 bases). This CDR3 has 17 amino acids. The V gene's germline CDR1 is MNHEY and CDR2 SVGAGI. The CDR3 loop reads CATFRQIGMGGANALTF. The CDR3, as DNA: TGTGCCACCTTCCGACAGATTGGTATGGGTGGGGCCAACGCCCTGACTTTC.

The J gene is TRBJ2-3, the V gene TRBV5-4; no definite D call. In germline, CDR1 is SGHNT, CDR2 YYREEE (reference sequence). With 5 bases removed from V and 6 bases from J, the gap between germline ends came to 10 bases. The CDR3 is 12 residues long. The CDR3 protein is CASRQGTDTQYF. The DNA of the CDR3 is TGTGCCAGCAGGCAAGGTACGGATACGCAGTATTTT. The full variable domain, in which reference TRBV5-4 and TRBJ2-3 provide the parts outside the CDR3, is ETGVTQSPTHLIKTRGQQVTLRCSSQSGHNTVSWYQQALGQGPQFIFQYYREEENGRGNFPPRFSGLQFPNYSSELNVNALELDDSALYLCASRQGTDTQYFGPGTRLTVL.

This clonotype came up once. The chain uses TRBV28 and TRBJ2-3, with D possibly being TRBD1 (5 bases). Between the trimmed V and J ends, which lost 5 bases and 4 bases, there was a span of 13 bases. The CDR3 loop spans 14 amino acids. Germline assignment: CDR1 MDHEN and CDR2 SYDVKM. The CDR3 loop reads CASSTQDGSDTQYF. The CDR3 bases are TGTGCCAGCAGTACACAGGACGGGTCAGATACGCAGTATTTT.

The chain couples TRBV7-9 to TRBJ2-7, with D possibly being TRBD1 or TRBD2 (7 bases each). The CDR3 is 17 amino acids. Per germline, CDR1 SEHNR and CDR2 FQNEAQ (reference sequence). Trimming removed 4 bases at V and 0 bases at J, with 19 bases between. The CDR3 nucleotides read TGTGCCAGCAGCTCTTCCGGGACAGCGGGACTCTCCTACGAGCAGTACTTC. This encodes CASSSSGTAGLSYEQYF.

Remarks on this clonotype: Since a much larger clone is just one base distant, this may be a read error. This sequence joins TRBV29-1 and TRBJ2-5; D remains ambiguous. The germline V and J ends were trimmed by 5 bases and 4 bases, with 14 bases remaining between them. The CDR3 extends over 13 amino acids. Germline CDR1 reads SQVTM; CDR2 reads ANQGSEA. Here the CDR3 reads CSVPAALGETQYF. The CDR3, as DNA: TGCAGCGTTCCCGCGGCATTGGGAGAGACCCAGTACTTC.

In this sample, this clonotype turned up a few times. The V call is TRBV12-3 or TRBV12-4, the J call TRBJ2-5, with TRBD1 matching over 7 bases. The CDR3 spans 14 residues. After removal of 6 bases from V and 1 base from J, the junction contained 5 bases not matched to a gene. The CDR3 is CASSPRGTQETQYF. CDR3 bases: TGTGCCAGCAGCCCCAGGGGGACCCAAGAGACCCAGTACTTC.